The rows below give T cell receptor beta chains drawn from one sample of a study of T cells after yellow fever vaccination. TCRdb recomputed calls from the 5' RACE reads with MiXCR, one row per CDR3 protein. There are hundreds of thousands of distinct CDR3 sequences in the sample; about 6.2% occur only once, and roughly 15% lies in the top ten. The specimen comprised PBMCs, sampled 5 days after the yellow fever booster vaccination. Receptors were obtained from a man between 25 and 39 years old who received the YFV17D yellow fever vaccine. Both conserved end residues are part of each CDR3. D genes are given only for firm matches. Clone size, where shown, is once, few, many, or a class for clones that have expanded.

j_gene | v_gene | d_gene | abundance | CDR3nt | CDR3aa
TRBJ2-2 | TRBV5-1 | . | few | TGCGCCAGCAGCTTGCAGACTAGACCTACCGGGGAGCTGTTTTTT | CASSLQTRPTGELFF
TRBJ2-7 | TRBV6-5 | TRBD2 | many | TGTGCCACGGGAGGATCAGACTACGAGCAGTACTTC | CATGGSDYEQYF
TRBJ1-3 | TRBV6-5 | . | many | TGTGCCAGCAGTTACGGGAGGGGCTATGGAAACACCATATATTTT | CASSYGRGYGNTIYF
TRBJ2-2 | TRBV24-1 | TRBD1 | many | TGTGCCACTAGAAGCGGGACAGGGTCAAGCACCGGGGAGCTGTTTTTT | CATRSGTGSSTGELFF
TRBJ2-2 | TRBV5-1 | . | many | TGCGCCAGCCGACAGGAGAACACCGGGGAGCTGTTTTTT | CASRQENTGELFF
TRBJ2-7 | TRBV21-1 | . | many | TGTGCCAGCAGCAAAGTGGTGCAGAACCTCTACGAGCAGTACTTC | CASSKVVQNLYEQYF
TRBJ1-4 | TRBV12-3/TRBV12-4 | . | . | TGTGCCAGCAGTTTGGTCAGGGAAAAACTGTTTTTT | CASSLVREKLFF
TRBJ2-6 | TRBV20-1 | TRBD1 | few | TGCAGTGCTACCCGGGACAGGGACGTCCTGACTTTC | CSATRDRDVLTF
TRBJ1-5 | TRBV7-2 | . | . | TGTGCCAGCAGCCTAGCCTTTGAAAGATATAGCAATCAGCCCCAGCATTTT | CASSLAFERYSNQPQHF
TRBJ2-7 | TRBV20-1 | TRBD2 | few | TGCAGTGCTTGTAGCGGGAGGGCAGACGAGCAGTACTTC | CSACSGRADEQYF
TRBJ2-1 | TRBV10-3 | TRBD1 | many | TGTGCCATCAGAGGACAGGACGCCTACAATGAGCAGTTCTTC | CAIRGQDAYNEQFF